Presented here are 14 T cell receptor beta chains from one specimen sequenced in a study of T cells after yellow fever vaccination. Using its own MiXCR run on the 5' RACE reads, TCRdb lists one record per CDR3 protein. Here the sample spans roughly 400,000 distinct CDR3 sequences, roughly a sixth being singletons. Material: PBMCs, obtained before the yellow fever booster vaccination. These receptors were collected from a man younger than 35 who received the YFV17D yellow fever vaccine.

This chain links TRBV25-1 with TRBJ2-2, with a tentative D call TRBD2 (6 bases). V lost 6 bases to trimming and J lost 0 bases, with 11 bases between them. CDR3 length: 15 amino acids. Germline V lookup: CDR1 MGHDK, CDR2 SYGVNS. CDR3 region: CASRGLGPNTGELFF. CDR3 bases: TGTGCCAGCAGGGGACTGGGCCCGAACACCGGGGAGCTGTTTTTT. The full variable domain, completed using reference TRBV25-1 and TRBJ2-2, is EADIYQTPRYLVIGTGKKITLECSQTMGHDKMYWYQQDPGMELHLIHYSYGVNSTEKGDLSSESTVSRIRTEHFPLTLESARPSHTSQYLCASRGLGPNTGELFFGEGSRLTVL.

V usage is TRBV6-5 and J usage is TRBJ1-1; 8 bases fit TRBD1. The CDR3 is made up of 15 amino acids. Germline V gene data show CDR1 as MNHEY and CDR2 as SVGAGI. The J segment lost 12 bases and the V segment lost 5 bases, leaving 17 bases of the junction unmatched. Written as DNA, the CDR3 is TGTGCCAGCAGTCCCCTGACAGGGGCGCAACCTTCGTCTTTCTTT. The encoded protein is CASSPLTGAQPSSFF.

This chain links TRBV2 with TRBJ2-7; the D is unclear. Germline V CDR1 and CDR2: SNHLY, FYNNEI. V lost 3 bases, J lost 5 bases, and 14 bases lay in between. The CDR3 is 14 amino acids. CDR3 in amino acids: CASSDRPIWDEQYV. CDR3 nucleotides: TGTGCCAGCAGTGATAGGCCGATTTGGGACGAGCAGTACGTC.

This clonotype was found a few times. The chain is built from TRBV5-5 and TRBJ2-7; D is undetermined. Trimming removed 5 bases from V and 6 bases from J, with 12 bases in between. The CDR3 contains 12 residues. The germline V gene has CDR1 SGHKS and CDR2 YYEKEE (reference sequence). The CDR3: CASSYGLLEQYF. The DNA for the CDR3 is TGTGCCAGCAGTTACGGGTTACTCGAGCAGTACTTC. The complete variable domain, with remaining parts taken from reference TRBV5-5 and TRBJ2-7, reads DAGVTQSPTHLIKTRGQQVTLRCSPISGHKSVSWYQQVLGQGPQFIFQYYEKEERGRGNFPDRFSARQFPNYSSELNVNALLLGDSALYLCASSYGLLEQYFGPGTRLTVT.

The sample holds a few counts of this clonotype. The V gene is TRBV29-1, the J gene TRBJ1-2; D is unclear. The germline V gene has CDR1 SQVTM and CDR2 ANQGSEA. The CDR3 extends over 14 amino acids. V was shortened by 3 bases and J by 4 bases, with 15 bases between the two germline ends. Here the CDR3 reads CSVDEIGATYGYTF. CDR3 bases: TGCAGCGTTGATGAAATCGGAGCAACCTATGGCTACACCTTC.

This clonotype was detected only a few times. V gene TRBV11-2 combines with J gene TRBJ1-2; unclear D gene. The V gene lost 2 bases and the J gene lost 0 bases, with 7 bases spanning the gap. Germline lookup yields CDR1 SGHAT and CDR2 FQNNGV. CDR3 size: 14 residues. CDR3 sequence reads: CASSLPNTNYGYTF. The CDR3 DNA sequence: TGTGCCAGCAGCTTACCAAACACTAACTATGGCTACACCTTC.

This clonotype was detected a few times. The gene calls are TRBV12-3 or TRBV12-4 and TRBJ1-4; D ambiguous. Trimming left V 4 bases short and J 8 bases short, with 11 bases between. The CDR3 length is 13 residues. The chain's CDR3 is CASSSQDGEKLFF. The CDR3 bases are TGTGCCAGCAGTTCCCAGGACGGGGAAAAACTGTTTTTT.

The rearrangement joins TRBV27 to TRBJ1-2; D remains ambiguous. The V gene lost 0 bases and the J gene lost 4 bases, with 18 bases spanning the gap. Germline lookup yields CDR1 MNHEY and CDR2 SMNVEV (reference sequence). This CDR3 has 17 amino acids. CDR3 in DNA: TGTGCCAGCAGTTTATCTCGATATACGGATATTCCCTATGGCTACACCTTC. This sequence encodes CASSLSRYTDIPYGYTF.

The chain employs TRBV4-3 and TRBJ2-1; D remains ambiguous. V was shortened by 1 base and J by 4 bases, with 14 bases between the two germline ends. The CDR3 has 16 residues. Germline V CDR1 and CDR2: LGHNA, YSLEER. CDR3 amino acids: CASSQVQAVRYNEQFF. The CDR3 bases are TGCGCCAGCAGCCAAGTCCAAGCAGTCCGGTACAATGAGCAGTTCTTC.

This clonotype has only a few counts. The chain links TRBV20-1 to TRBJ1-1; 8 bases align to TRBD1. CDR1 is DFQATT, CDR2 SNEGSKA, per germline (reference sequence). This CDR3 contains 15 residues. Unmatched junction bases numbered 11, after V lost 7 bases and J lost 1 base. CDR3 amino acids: CSGERTGTENTEAFF. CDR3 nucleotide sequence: TGCAGTGGCGAGCGGACAGGGACGGAGAACACTGAAGCTTTCTTT.

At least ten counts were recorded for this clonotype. The CDR3 spells CASSYGRNYGYTF. The DNA of the CDR3 is TGTGCCAGCAGTTACGGACGGAACTATGGCTACACCTTC. V usage is TRBV6-1 and J usage is TRBJ1-2; D unclear. V was clipped by 5 bases and J by 2 bases, with 9 bases between them. Looked up from germline, CDR1 is MNHNS and CDR2 is SASEGT. This CDR3 region has 13 residues.

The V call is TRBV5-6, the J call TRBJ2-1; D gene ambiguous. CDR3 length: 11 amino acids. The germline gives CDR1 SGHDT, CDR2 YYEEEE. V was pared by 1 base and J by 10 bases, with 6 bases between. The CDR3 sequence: CASSLFWEQFF. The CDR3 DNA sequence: TGTGCCAGCAGCTTGTTTTGGGAGCAGTTCTTC.

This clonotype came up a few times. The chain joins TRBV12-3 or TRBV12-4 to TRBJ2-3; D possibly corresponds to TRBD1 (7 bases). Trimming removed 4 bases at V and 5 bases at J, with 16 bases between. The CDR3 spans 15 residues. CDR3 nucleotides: TGTGCCAGCAGTTCCTTCAGGGGGGCCGGAGATACGCAGTATTTT. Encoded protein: CASSSFRGAGDTQYF.

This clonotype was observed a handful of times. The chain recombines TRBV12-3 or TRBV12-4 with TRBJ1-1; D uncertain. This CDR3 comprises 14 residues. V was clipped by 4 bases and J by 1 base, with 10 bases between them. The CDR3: CASSSKPANTEAFF. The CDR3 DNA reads TGTGCCAGCAGTTCAAAGCCAGCGAACACTGAAGCTTTCTTT.